The rows below give T cell receptor beta chains drawn from one sample of a study of T-cell reconstitution after alpha-beta-depleted transplantation in children. TCRdb re-called the PCR reads through MiXCR, storing one row per CDR3 protein. Among almost 500,000 distinct CDR3 sequences listed, 12% were seen once. Sequencing used PBMCs from the stem cell graft donor, obtained from the stem cell graft. Receptor source: a human donor who donated a stem cell graft to a child with combined immunodeficiency. Both conserved end residues are part of each CDR3. A D gene is named only where the DNA matches it firmly. Some rows mark clone size as missing; the rest say once, few, many or name a class of expanded clone.

.	.	TRBJ1-5	TRBV6-2/TRBV6-3	TGTGCCAGCACCCAATCAGGAGGTCATCAGCCCCAGCATTTT	CASTQSGGHQPQHF
.	many	TRBJ2-2	TRBV6-5	TGTGCCAGCAGTCACCCGGGGCGTACCGGGGAGCTGTTTTTT	CASSHPGRTGELFF
.	many	TRBJ2-1	TRBV25-1	TGTGCCAGCAGTGGGGCGGGGACTTCAAACAATGAGCAGTTCTTC	CASSGAGTSNNEQFF
TRBD1	.	TRBJ1-2	TRBV2	TGTGCCAGCAAGCCGGGACAGGGGGGCTATGGCTACACCTTC	CASKPGQGGYGYTF
.	.	TRBJ1-4	TRBV5-1	TGCGCCAGCAGCTTGGAAATGCAGGCAACTAATGAAAAACTGTTTTTT	CASSLEMQATNEKLFF
.	.	TRBJ2-6	TRBV7-8	TGTGCCAGCAGCTTTGAGGTGGCGGCAGGGGCCAACGTCCTGACTTTC	CASSFEVAAGANVLTF
TRBD1	.	TRBJ1-1	TRBV12-3/TRBV12-4	TGTGCCAGCAGCGGGACAGGGAAAACCGGGACTGAAGCTTTCTTT	CASSGTGKTGTEAFF
TRBD1	many	TRBJ1-2	TRBV20-1	TGCAGTGCTGCCCCGGACAGGGGGCGGCTTGGCTACACCTTC	CSAAPDRGRLGYTF
TRBD1	.	TRBJ2-7	TRBV18	TGTGCCAGCTCACCAGGGGACAGTCCCTACGAGCAGTACTTC	CASSPGDSPYEQYF
.	.	TRBJ2-3	TRBV28	TGTGCCAGCAGTTTAATCTCCCCAAATACGCAGTATTTT	CASSLISPNTQYF
.	.	TRBJ2-1	TRBV7-9	TGTGCCAGCAGCTTCATCACTGACAATGAGCAGTTCTTC	CASSFITDNEQFF
.	.	TRBJ1-2	TRBV18	TGTGCCAGCTCATTCGAGGGAGAGCCTCACTATGGCTACACCTTC	CASSFEGEPHYGYTF
.	.	TRBJ2-4	TRBV12-3/TRBV12-4	TGTGCCAGCAGTTATCGGTGGTCCCCACCCATTCAGTACTTC	CASSYRWSPPIQYF
.	many	TRBJ1-6	TRBV7-3	TGTGCCAGCAGCGCGGGACCGCTGTGGGATAATTCACCCCTCCACTTT	CASSAGPLWDNSPLHF
TRBD2	once	TRBJ2-7	TRBV20-1	TGCAGTGCTAGAGGGGGACTAGCGGGTGCTGGGGGCCACGAGCAGTACTTC	CSARGGLAGAGGHEQYF
TRBD1	few	TRBJ1-5	TRBV9	TGTGCCAGCAGCGACGGACAGGGATCGGATCAGCCCCAGCATTTT	CASSDGQGSDQPQHF
TRBD1	.	TRBJ1-2	TRBV20-1	TGCAGTGCTTTTCGGGACAGGGGAGGAGATGGCTACACCTTC	CSAFRDRGGDGYTF
.	many	TRBJ2-5	TRBV6-5	TGTGCCAGCAACTTAGGAGAGACCCAGTACTTC	CASNLGETQYF
TRBD1	.	TRBJ2-7	TRBV9	TGTGCCAGCAGCGTAGGACGACAGGGATTCTCCTACGAGCAGTACTTC	CASSVGRQGFSYEQYF
.	few	TRBJ2-7	TRBV29-1	TGCAGCGGCCAGGGTGGTCAGTCCTACGAGCAGTACTTC	CSGQGGQSYEQYF
.	many	TRBJ2-1	TRBV7-3	TGTGCCAGCAGCAACACTGGGACTGACATCTACAATGAGCAGTTCTTC	CASSNTGTDIYNEQFF
TRBD2	many	TRBJ2-7	TRBV12-3/TRBV12-4	TGTGCCAGCAGTTTCTTGGCTAGCGGGCATTACGAGCAGTACTTC	CASSFLASGHYEQYF
TRBD1	.	TRBJ2-7	TRBV7-2	TGTGCCAGCAGCTTAGCGTCGGGACAGGGTATTAAAAGATCCTACGAGCAGTACTTC	CASSLASGQGIKRSYEQYF
.	many	TRBJ2-3	TRBV20-1	TGCAGTGCTAGCGGGGGTTTCACAGATACGCAGTATTTT	CSASGGFTDTQYF
.	.	TRBJ2-4	TRBV6-2/TRBV6-3	TGTGCCAACAGCCAAATACAGGGAACCAAAAACATTCAGTACTTC	CANSQIQGTKNIQYF
TRBD1	.	TRBJ2-3	TRBV27	TGTGCCAGCAGTTTAAGACGACAGGGTGCAGATACGCAGTATTTT	CASSLRRQGADTQYF
TRBD1	.	TRBJ2-7	TRBV2	TGTGCCAGCGGCGACAGGGGGCCGTACGAGCAGTACTTC	CASGDRGPYEQYF
TRBD2	few	TRBJ2-1	TRBV5-6	TGTGCCAGCAGCTTCCCTCGGGATCTAGCGGGGGCCAATGAGCAGTTCTTC	CASSFPRDLAGANEQFF
.	few	TRBJ2-1	TRBV27	TGTGCCAGCAGTTTATACGGAGATGAGCAGTTCTTC	CASSLYGDEQFF
.	.	TRBJ2-7	TRBV20-1	TGCAGTGCTAGCTTCTCGTGGGTCTCCTACGAGCAGTACTTC	CSASFSWVSYEQYF
TRBD1	few	TRBJ1-1	TRBV6-1	TGTGCCAGCAAGAATCCGGGACAGGGTGCCACTGAAGCTTTCTTT	CASKNPGQGATEAFF
TRBD2	.	TRBJ2-3	TRBV5-6	TGTGCCAGCAGCCACGGCCTCCTAGCGGCCAGCACAGATACGCAGTATTTT	CASSHGLLAASTDTQYF
.	.	TRBJ1-2	TRBV4-3	TGCGCCAGCAGCCAAGACATCGGGGATGGCTACACCTTC	CASSQDIGDGYTF
.	.	TRBJ1-1	TRBV18	TGTGCCAGCTCACCAAGGGGGGAAGAAGACACTGAAGCTTTCTTT	CASSPRGEEDTEAFF
.	.	TRBJ2-4	TRBV12-3/TRBV12-4	TGTGCCAGCAGTTTAGGACAGGCTCTAGCCAAAAACATTCAGTACTTC	CASSLGQALAKNIQYF
TRBD2	many	TRBJ2-1	TRBV29-1	TGCAGCGCTAGGACTAGCGGGAGGGGTGAGCAGTTCTTC	CSARTSGRGEQFF
.	.	TRBJ1-1	TRBV7-8	TGTGCCAGCAGCTTAGCGAGTCACAGGGCCGAAGCTTTCTTT	CASSLASHRAEAFF
.	.	TRBJ2-5	TRBV7-2	TGTGCCAGCAGCTTAGTGGAGGGGCCGCAAGAGACCCAGTACTTC	CASSLVEGPQETQYF
TRBD1	.	TRBJ1-1	TRBV27	TGTGCCAATGGGGACAGGATGAACACTGAAGCTTTCTTT	CANGDRMNTEAFF
.	few	TRBJ2-4	TRBV7-2	TGTGCCAGCAGCTTAGGGCGCGGTGGGAACATTCAGTACTTC	CASSLGRGGNIQYF
TRBD2	.	TRBJ2-1	TRBV5-1	TGCGCCAGCAGCACCGGCGCGGGGGGCCCTCGGGATGAGCAGTTCTTC	CASSTGAGGPRDEQFF
TRBD2	many	TRBJ2-1	TRBV5-1	TGCGCCAGCAGCGTCTTAGCGGGGGGTGAGCAGTTCTTC	CASSVLAGGEQFF
TRBD1	few	TRBJ2-7	TRBV12-3/TRBV12-4	TGTGCCAGCAGCCCTAGACAGGGGGCAGGTTACGAGCAGTACTTC	CASSPRQGAGYEQYF
TRBD1	few	TRBJ1-4	TRBV30	TGTGCCTGGACCCGGGGACAGTTTGAAAAACTGTTTTTT	CAWTRGQFEKLFF